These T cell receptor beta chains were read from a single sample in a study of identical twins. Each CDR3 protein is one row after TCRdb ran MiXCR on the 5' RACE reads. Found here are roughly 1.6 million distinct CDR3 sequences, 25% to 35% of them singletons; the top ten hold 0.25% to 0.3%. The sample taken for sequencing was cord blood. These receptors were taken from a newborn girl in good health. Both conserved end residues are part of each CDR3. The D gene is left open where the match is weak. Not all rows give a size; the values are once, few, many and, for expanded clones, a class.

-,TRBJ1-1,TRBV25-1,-,CASSGPLAGATEAFF,TGTGCCAGCAGTGGACCCCTGGCAGGGGCGACTGAAGCTTTCTTT
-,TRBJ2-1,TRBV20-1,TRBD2,CSARDLGGRIHEQFF,TGCAGTGCTAGAGATCTCGGCGGGAGGATCCATGAGCAGTTCTTC
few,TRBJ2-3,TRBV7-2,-,CASSFRAAGTDTQYF,TGTGCCAGCAGCTTCCGGGCTGCTGGCACAGATACGCAGTATTTT
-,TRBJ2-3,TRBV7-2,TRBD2,CASSLLTSTSGRLRTDTQYF,TGTGCCAGCAGCTTACTAACGTCGACTAGCGGGAGGCTTCGCACAGATACGCAGTATTTT
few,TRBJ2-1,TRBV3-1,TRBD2,CASSQVSGRALYNEQFF,TGTGCCAGCAGCCAAGTAAGCGGGAGGGCCCTCTACAATGAGCAGTTCTTC
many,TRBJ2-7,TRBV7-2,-,CASSLDPHYEQYF,TGTGCCAGCAGCTTAGATCCCCACTACGAGCAGTACTTC
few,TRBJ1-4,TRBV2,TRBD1,CASSLRGGQNNEKLFF,TGTGCCAGCAGCCTCAGGGGGGGACAAAATAATGAAAAACTGTTTTTT
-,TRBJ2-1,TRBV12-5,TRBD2,CASGPFLAGGMDEQFF,TGTGCTAGTGGTCCCTTTCTAGCGGGAGGGATGGATGAGCAGTTCTTC
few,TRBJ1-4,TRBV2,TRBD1,CASSSQGSFNEKLFF,TGTGCCAGCAGTTCACAGGGGTCCTTTAATGAAAAACTGTTTTTT
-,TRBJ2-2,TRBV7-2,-,CASSLRPSLRETGELFF,TGTGCCAGCAGCCTAAGACCATCGCTACGCGAGACCGGGGAGCTGTTTTTT
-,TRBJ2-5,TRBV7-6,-,CASSLNINQETQYF,TGTGCCAGCAGCTTAAATATCAACCAAGAGACCCAGTACTTC
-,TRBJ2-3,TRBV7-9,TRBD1,CASSLGTGLYF,TGTGCCAGCAGCTTAGGGACAGGGCTGTATTTT
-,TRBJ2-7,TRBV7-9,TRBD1,CASSSPTGTGPYEQYF,TGTGCCAGCAGCAGCCCTACCGGGACAGGGCCCTACGAGCAGTACTTC
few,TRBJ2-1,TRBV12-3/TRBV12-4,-,CASSLEGGIVGEQFF,TGTGCCAGCAGTCTGGAGGGGGGGATAGTGGGTGAGCAGTTCTTC